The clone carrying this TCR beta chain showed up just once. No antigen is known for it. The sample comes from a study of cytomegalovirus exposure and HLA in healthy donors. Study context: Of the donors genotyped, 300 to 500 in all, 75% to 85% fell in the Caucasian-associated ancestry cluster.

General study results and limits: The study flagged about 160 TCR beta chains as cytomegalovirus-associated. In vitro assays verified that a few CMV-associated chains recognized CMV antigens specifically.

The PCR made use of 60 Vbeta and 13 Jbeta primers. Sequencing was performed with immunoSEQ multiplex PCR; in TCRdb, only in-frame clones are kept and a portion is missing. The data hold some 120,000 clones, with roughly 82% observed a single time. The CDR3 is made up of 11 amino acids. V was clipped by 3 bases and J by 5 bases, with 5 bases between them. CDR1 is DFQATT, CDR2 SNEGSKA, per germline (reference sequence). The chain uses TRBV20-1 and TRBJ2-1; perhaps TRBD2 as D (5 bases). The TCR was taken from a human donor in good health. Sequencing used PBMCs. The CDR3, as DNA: TGCAGTGCTAGGGAGGACAATGAGCAGTTCTTC. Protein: CSAREDNEQFF.